This T cell receptor (beta chain) originates from a study of T cells expressing NK-cell markers. In generating TCR beta cDNA, 5'RACE template switching with UMIs was used. With the 5' RACE reads reprocessed, TCRdb shows one record per CDR3 protein and no DNA. The sample table includes 120,000 to 150,000 distinct CDR3 sequences. The germline gives CDR1 SGHDT, CDR2 YYEEEE. The CDR3 covers 19 residues. The sequenced material came from blood T cells: a sorted CD56 or NKG2C T cell subset, CD4+ or CD8+ T cells, or bulk PBMC T cells (not recorded which). The chain has TRBV5-6 and TRBJ2-6; TCRdb picks TRBD1, but there is no DNA to check that call. The receptor was isolated from a man between 18 and 35 years old in good health. This CDR3 is CASSLFQNRDNSGANVLTF.